This T cell receptor beta chain was identified in a study of control samples from healthy donors and cancer patients. Trimming took 0 bases from V and 2 from J, leaving 14 bases between them. The CDR3 sequence is 16 residues long. Per germline, CDR1 SGDLS and CDR2 YYNGEE. The method was immunoSEQ multiplex PCR; TCRdb's version includes in-frame clones alone and lacks a portion of them. The table records some 130,000 clones, roughly 89% of them present only once. This TCR came from a man aged 18 to 35 in good health. The chain recombines TRBV9 with TRBJ1-1; D gene ambiguous. The sample taken for sequencing was blood. CDR3 in amino acids: CASSVDPRGVNTEAFF. CDR3 in DNA: TGTGCCAGCAGCGTAGATCCACGGGGAGTAAACACTGAAGCTTTCTTT. The full variable domain, its missing parts supplied by reference TRBV9 and TRBJ1-1, is DSGVTQTPKHLITATGQRVTLRCSPRSGDLSVYWYQQSLDQGLQFLIQYYNGEERAKGNILERFSAQQFPDLHSELNLSSLELGDSALYFCASSVDPRGVNTEAFFGQGTRLTVV.